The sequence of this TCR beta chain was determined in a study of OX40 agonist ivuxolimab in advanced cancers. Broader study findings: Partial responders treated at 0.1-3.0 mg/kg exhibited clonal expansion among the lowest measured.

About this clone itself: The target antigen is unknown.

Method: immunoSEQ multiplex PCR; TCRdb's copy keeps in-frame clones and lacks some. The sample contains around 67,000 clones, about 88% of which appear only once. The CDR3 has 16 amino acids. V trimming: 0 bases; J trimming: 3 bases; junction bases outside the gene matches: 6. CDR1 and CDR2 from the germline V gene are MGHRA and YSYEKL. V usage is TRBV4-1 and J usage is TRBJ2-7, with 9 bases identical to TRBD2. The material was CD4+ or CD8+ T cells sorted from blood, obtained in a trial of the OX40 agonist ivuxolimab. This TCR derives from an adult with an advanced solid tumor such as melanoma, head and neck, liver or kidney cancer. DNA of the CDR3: TGCGCCAGCAGCCAAGAAATATCTAGCGGGGTCTACGAGCAGTACTTC. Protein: CASSQEISSGVYEQYF.